This is a list of T cell receptor beta chains from one sample in a study of blood T cell repertoires in COVID-19. Using immunoSEQ multiplex PCR, the repertoire was profiled, and TCRdb retains in-frame clones only, with some absent. The sample holds a few hundred thousand clones, roughly 84% seen once. The sequencing input was peripheral blood. The receptors stem from a woman aged 80 or over with active or convalescent COVID-19. Both conserved end residues are part of each CDR3. Each record gives: V gene, D gene, J gene, clone size, CDR3 protein, CDR3 DNA. A D gene is named only where the DNA matches it firmly. Size is stated for part of the rows, as once, few or many counts, or as a class when the clone is expanded.

v_call: TRBV5-1
d_call: TRBD1
j_call: TRBJ1-2
clone_size: NA
cdr3_aa: CASSSGTGDRPGYTF
cdr3_nt: TGCGCCAGCAGCTCCGGGACAGGGGACCGCCCCGGCTACACCTTC

v_call: TRBV6-6
d_call: TRBD1
j_call: TRBJ2-2
clone_size: once
cdr3_aa: CANRQGRTGELFF
cdr3_nt: TGTGCCAATCGACAGGGGCGCACCGGGGAGCTGTTTTTT

v_call: TRBV28
d_call: NA
j_call: TRBJ1-5
clone_size: NA
cdr3_aa: CASSPPGQPQHF
cdr3_nt: TGTGCCAGCAGTCCCCCAGGTCAGCCCCAGCATTTT

v_call: TRBV27
d_call: TRBD1
j_call: TRBJ2-7
clone_size: once
cdr3_aa: CASSFGAGGREQYF
cdr3_nt: TGTGCCAGCAGTTTCGGGGCAGGGGGTAGGGAGCAGTACTTC

v_call: TRBV6-2/TRBV6-3
d_call: NA
j_call: TRBJ2-7
clone_size: few
cdr3_aa: CASSYSRRYSVEQYF
cdr3_nt: TGTGCCAGCAGTTACTCGAGGCGGTACTCAGTCGAGCAGTACTTC

v_call: TRBV28
d_call: TRBD1
j_call: TRBJ1-5
clone_size: NA
cdr3_aa: CASSLLGQGDQPQHF
cdr3_nt: TGTGCCAGCAGTTTATTAGGACAGGGGGATCAGCCCCAGCATTTT

v_call: TRBV2
d_call: NA
j_call: TRBJ1-1
clone_size: NA
cdr3_aa: CASSVTPGNTEAFF
cdr3_nt: TGTGCCAGCAGTGTGACACCAGGGAACACTGAAGCTTTCTTT

v_call: TRBV7-3
d_call: TRBD1
j_call: TRBJ2-1
clone_size: NA
cdr3_aa: CASGDRDNEQFF
cdr3_nt: TGTGCCAGCGGGGACAGGGACAATGAGCAGTTCTTC

v_call: TRBV6-5
d_call: TRBD1
j_call: TRBJ1-1
clone_size: NA
cdr3_aa: CASRPGDRGNTEAFF
cdr3_nt: TGTGCCAGCCGACCCGGGGACAGGGGGAACACTGAAGCTTTCTTT

v_call: TRBV7-2
d_call: NA
j_call: TRBJ2-1
clone_size: NA
cdr3_aa: CASSLVWGGDEQFF
cdr3_nt: TGTGCCAGCAGCTTAGTTTGGGGGGGCGATGAGCAGTTCTTC

v_call: TRBV12-3/TRBV12-4
d_call: TRBD1
j_call: TRBJ1-1
clone_size: NA
cdr3_aa: CASNDRVNTEAFF
cdr3_nt: TGTGCCAGCAACGACAGGGTGAACACTGAAGCTTTCTTT

v_call: TRBV11-3
d_call: TRBD2
j_call: TRBJ2-7
clone_size: NA
cdr3_aa: CASSFSGGAAGEQYF
cdr3_nt: TGTGCCAGCAGCTTCAGCGGGGGGGCCGCTGGCGAGCAGTACTTC

v_call: TRBV7-2
d_call: TRBD1
j_call: TRBJ2-7
clone_size: NA
cdr3_aa: CASSFRDSYEQYF
cdr3_nt: TGTGCCAGCAGCTTCCGGGACAGCTACGAGCAGTACTTC

v_call: TRBV6-5
d_call: TRBD1
j_call: TRBJ1-2
clone_size: NA
cdr3_aa: CASSWPGQGVYGYTF
cdr3_nt: TGTGCCAGCTCTTGGCCGGGACAGGGGGTGTATGGCTACACCTTC

v_call: TRBV15
d_call: NA
j_call: TRBJ2-2
clone_size: NA
cdr3_aa: CATSRVASPTGELFF
cdr3_nt: TGTGCCACCAGCCGGGTGGCAAGTCCGACCGGGGAGCTGTTTTTT

v_call: TRBV28
d_call: TRBD1
j_call: TRBJ1-4
clone_size: once
cdr3_aa: CASSLTGTNEKLFF
cdr3_nt: TGTGCCAGCAGTTTGACAGGGACTAATGAAAAACTGTTTTTT

v_call: TRBV11-2
d_call: TRBD2
j_call: TRBJ2-3
clone_size: NA
cdr3_aa: CASSHSGGAGSTDTQYF
cdr3_nt: TGTGCCAGCAGCCACAGCGGGGGGGCCGGTAGCACAGATACGCAGTATTTT

v_call: TRBV19
d_call: NA
j_call: TRBJ1-2
clone_size: NA
cdr3_aa: CASSPGGKDYGYTF
cdr3_nt: TGTGCCAGTAGTCCTGGGGGGAAAGACTATGGCTACACCTTC

v_call: TRBV12-5
d_call: TRBD2
j_call: TRBJ2-3
clone_size: NA
cdr3_aa: CASGPGRLYTQYF
cdr3_nt: TGTGCTAGTGGTCCCGGGAGGCTATATACGCAGTATTTT

v_call: TRBV11-3
d_call: NA
j_call: TRBJ2-3
clone_size: once
cdr3_aa: CASSIGGLSTDTQYF
cdr3_nt: TGTGCCAGCAGCATAGGGGGACTTAGCACAGATACGCAGTATTTT

v_call: TRBV20-1
d_call: NA
j_call: TRBJ2-7
clone_size: NA
cdr3_aa: CSASTGELYEQYF
cdr3_nt: TGCAGTGCTAGTACAGGAGAACTCTACGAGCAGTACTTC

v_call: TRBV28
d_call: TRBD2
j_call: TRBJ2-3
clone_size: NA
cdr3_aa: CASSIAGATAGTQYF
cdr3_nt: TGTGCCAGCAGCATAGCGGGGGCGACCGCAGGTACGCAGTATTTT

v_call: TRBV5-3
d_call: TRBD1
j_call: TRBJ1-3
clone_size: NA
cdr3_aa: CARSDNGDRGSGNTIYF
cdr3_nt: TGTGCCAGAAGCGATAACGGAGACAGGGGTTCTGGAAACACCATATATTTT

v_call: TRBV20-1
d_call: NA
j_call: TRBJ2-3
clone_size: NA
cdr3_aa: CSPSTDTQYF
cdr3_nt: TGCAGCCCGAGCACAGATACGCAGTATTTT

v_call: TRBV28
d_call: NA
j_call: TRBJ1-6
clone_size: NA
cdr3_aa: CASSPLGGGGSPLHF
cdr3_nt: TGTGCCAGCAGTCCCTTGGGTGGGGGCGGTTCACCCCTCCACTTT

v_call: TRBV7-8
d_call: TRBD2
j_call: TRBJ2-1
clone_size: NA
cdr3_aa: CASSLDTMASGYNEQFF
cdr3_nt: TGTGCCAGCAGCTTAGACACTATGGCTAGCGGATACAATGAGCAGTTCTTC

v_call: TRBV29-1
d_call: TRBD1
j_call: TRBJ2-5
clone_size: once
cdr3_aa: CSVEERGPQYF
cdr3_nt: TGCAGCGTTGAGGAGAGGGGGCCCCAGTACTTC

v_call: TRBV10-2
d_call: NA
j_call: TRBJ2-1
clone_size: NA
cdr3_aa: CASSESLASRTLYNEQFF
cdr3_nt: TGCGCCAGCAGTGAGTCTCTGGCTAGCCGTACCCTCTACAATGAGCAGTTCTTC

v_call: TRBV2
d_call: TRBD1
j_call: TRBJ1-2
clone_size: few
cdr3_aa: CASRTGTGPRYGYTF
cdr3_nt: TGTGCCAGCAGGACCGGGACAGGGCCTCGCTATGGCTACACCTTC

v_call: TRBV6-5
d_call: NA
j_call: TRBJ1-5
clone_size: NA
cdr3_aa: CASRRQSVSNQPQHF
cdr3_nt: TGTGCCAGCAGAAGACAGTCCGTCAGCAATCAGCCCCAGCATTTT

v_call: TRBV21-1
d_call: NA
j_call: TRBJ2-7
clone_size: NA
cdr3_aa: CASSPQSGKEAYEQYF
cdr3_nt: TGTGCCAGCAGCCCCCAGAGCGGAAAGGAGGCCTACGAGCAGTACTTC

v_call: TRBV4-1
d_call: TRBD2
j_call: TRBJ2-1
clone_size: NA
cdr3_aa: CASSRGPGTSGSYNEQFF
cdr3_nt: TGCGCCAGCAGCCGTGGACCAGGGACTAGCGGTTCCTACAATGAGCAGTTCTTC

v_call: TRBV7-8
d_call: TRBD2
j_call: TRBJ2-2
clone_size: NA
cdr3_aa: CASRRRGGREATGELFF
cdr3_nt: TGTGCCAGCAGACGCCGTGGCGGGCGGGAGGCCACCGGGGAGCTGTTTTTT

v_call: TRBV6-6
d_call: NA
j_call: TRBJ2-5
clone_size: NA
cdr3_aa: CASGAQQETQYF
cdr3_nt: TGTGCCAGCGGGGCACAGCAAGAGACCCAGTACTTC

v_call: TRBV5-5
d_call: TRBD1
j_call: TRBJ2-7
clone_size: NA
cdr3_aa: CASSTELGTGTYEQYF
cdr3_nt: TGTGCCAGCAGCACCGAACTAGGGACAGGTACCTACGAGCAGTACTTC

v_call: TRBV6-2/TRBV6-3
d_call: TRBD2
j_call: TRBJ2-5
clone_size: once
cdr3_aa: CASSRLAGGQETQYF
cdr3_nt: TGTGCCAGCAGCCGCCTAGCGGGGGGACAAGAGACCCAGTACTTC

v_call: TRBV7-8
d_call: NA
j_call: TRBJ2-5
clone_size: few
cdr3_aa: CASSHRGGRAGETQYF
cdr3_nt: TGTGCCAGCAGCCACCGAGGGGGGAGGGCCGGGGAGACCCAGTACTTC

v_call: TRBV6-5
d_call: NA
j_call: TRBJ1-3
clone_size: once
cdr3_aa: CASSYGGSSGNTIYF
cdr3_nt: TGTGCCAGCAGTTACGGGGGCAGCTCTGGAAACACCATATATTTT

v_call: TRBV28
d_call: TRBD1
j_call: TRBJ1-2
clone_size: NA
cdr3_aa: CASSLRQGDGYTF
cdr3_nt: TGTGCCAGCAGTTTAAGGCAGGGGGATGGCTACACCTTC

v_call: TRBV4-3
d_call: NA
j_call: TRBJ2-2
clone_size: NA
cdr3_aa: CASSQIKGGGAGELFF
cdr3_nt: TGCGCCAGCAGCCAAATTAAGGGAGGCGGGGCCGGGGAGCTGTTTTTT